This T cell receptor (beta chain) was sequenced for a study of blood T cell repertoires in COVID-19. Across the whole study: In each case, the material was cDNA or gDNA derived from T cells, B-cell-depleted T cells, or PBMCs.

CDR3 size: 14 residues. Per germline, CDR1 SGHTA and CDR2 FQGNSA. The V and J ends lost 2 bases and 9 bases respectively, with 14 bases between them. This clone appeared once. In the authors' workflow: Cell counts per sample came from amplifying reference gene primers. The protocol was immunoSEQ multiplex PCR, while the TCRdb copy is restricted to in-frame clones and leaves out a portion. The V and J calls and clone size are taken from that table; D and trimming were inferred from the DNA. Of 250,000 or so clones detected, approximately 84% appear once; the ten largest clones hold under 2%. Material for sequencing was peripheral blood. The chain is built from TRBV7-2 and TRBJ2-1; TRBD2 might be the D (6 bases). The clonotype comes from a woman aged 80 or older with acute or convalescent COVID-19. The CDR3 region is CASSLNGRQSEQFF. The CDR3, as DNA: TGTGCCAGCAGCTTAAACGGGAGACAATCTGAGCAGTTCTTC.